These 26 T cell receptor beta chains share one sample of origin, sequenced in a study of chemoradiotherapy in HPV16-positive cancers. Assay used: immunoSEQ multiplex PCR; TCRdb lists only in-frame clones, some missing. The profile shows 12,000 or so clones, around 81% of them singletons. This sample was gathered from a patient who underwent chemoradiotherapy. Receptors were obtained from a human donor with HPV-associated anogenital cancer.

The chain links TRBV2 to TRBJ2-6; no clear D gene. Germline V lookup: CDR1 SNHLY, CDR2 FYNNEI. The ends were cut back, 3 bases at V and 0 bases at J, with 6 bases in the middle. CDR3 length: 15 amino acids. CDR3 amino acids: CASSDSYSGANVLTF. In nucleotides, the CDR3 is TGTGCCAGCAGTGACAGTTACTCTGGGGCCAACGTCCTGACTTTC.

In its sample, this clone was seen once. The genes are TRBV29-1 and TRBJ2-1; TRBD2 matches 8 bases. Germline assignment: CDR1 SQVTM and CDR2 ANQGSEA. V shed 7 bases, J shed 5 bases, and the junction held 7 bases outside the gene matches. The CDR3 extends over 13 amino acids. In nucleotides, the CDR3 is TGCAGCGGGGAGCGGGGGACAAACAATGAGCAGTTCTTC. Protein: CSGERGTNNEQFF.

The chain recombines TRBV2 with TRBJ1-2; possible D gene TRBD1, 5 bases. Germline assignment: CDR1 SNHLY and CDR2 FYNNEI. This CDR3 comprises 14 residues. V gave up 4 bases and J gave up 4 bases, with 13 bases separating them. Written as DNA, the CDR3 is TGTGCCAGCAGTGCGGAGGAGGGGATCTATGGCTACACCTTC. The encoded protein is CASSAEEGIYGYTF.

The V gene is TRBV30, the J gene TRBJ1-4; D remains unclear. V shed 3 bases and J shed 5 bases, with 10 bases lying between them. The CDR3 runs to 13 residues. CDR1 is GTSNPN and CDR2 is SVGIG in the germline V gene (reference sequence). The CDR3 reads CAWRSGNNEKLFF. The CDR3 coding sequence is TGTGCCTGGAGGAGTGGAAACAATGAAAAACTGTTTTTT.

The chain recombines TRBV19 with TRBJ2-3; D may be TRBD1 (7 bases). The V end lost 5 bases, the J end lost 0 bases, and 15 bases lay between the germline ends. The CDR3 totals 16 residues. CDR1 LNHDA and CDR2 SQIVND come from the germline V gene (reference sequence). DNA of the CDR3: TGTGCCAGTAGTCCCCGGGGGACAGTTAGCACAGATACGCAGTATTTT. It codes for CASSPRGTVSTDTQYF.

This chain uses TRBV7-2 with TRBJ2-3; no clear D gene. In germline, CDR1 is SGHTA, CDR2 FQGNSA. There are 13 residues in the CDR3. Deletions cut 5 bases from V and 2 bases from J, with 8 bases between. The CDR3 here is CASSEHNTDTQYF. In nucleotides, the CDR3 is TGTGCCAGCAGCGAACATAACACAGATACGCAGTATTTT.

The chain employs TRBV7-9 and TRBJ1-5, with D unclear. Germline CDR1 is SEHNR and CDR2 is FQNEAQ (reference sequence). V was cut by 2 bases and J by 6 bases, with 5 bases left in between. The CDR3 length is 12 residues. Written as DNA, the CDR3 is TGTGCCAGCAGCTTACTGGGTCAGCCCCAGCATTTT. Residues: CASSLLGQPQHF.

This sequence joins TRBV20-1 and TRBJ2-7; no clear D. This CDR3 spans 11 amino acids. Germline V gene lookup returns CDR1 DFQATT and CDR2 SNEGSKA (reference sequence). V dropped 3 bases and J dropped 4 bases, with 7 bases sitting between them. In DNA, the CDR3 is TGCAGTGCTAGTCGGCAGTACGAGCAGTACTTC. Protein: CSASRQYEQYF.

The chain couples TRBV6-5 to TRBJ2-3, with D maybe TRBD1 (5 bases). Germline V CDR1 and CDR2: MNHEY, SVGAGI. Trimming stripped 8 bases from V and 6 bases from J, with 21 bases between. This CDR3 has 15 residues. The CDR3 reads CASGNRPQVGDTQYF. The CDR3 DNA is TGTGCCAGCGGAAACAGGCCCCAGGTCGGGGATACGCAGTATTTT.

This sequence joins TRBV25-1 and TRBJ2-2, with D hard to call. The CDR3 spans 14 residues. Germline V gives CDR1 MGHDK, CDR2 SYGVNS. With 5 bases removed from V and 1 base from J, the gap between germline ends came to 8 bases. CDR3 sequence: CASSRHENTGELFF. The CDR3 DNA follows: TGTGCCAGCAGTAGGCACGAGAACACCGGGGAGCTGTTTTTT.

The V and J genes are TRBV27 and TRBJ2-7, with 7 bases identical to TRBD1. This CDR3 is built from 14 residues. Germline loops: CDR1 MNHEY, CDR2 SMNVEV (reference sequence). With V trimmed by 0 bases and J by 3 bases, 2 bases remained unmatched. The CDR3 protein is CASSLSGDSYEQYF. The DNA for the CDR3 is TGTGCCAGCAGTTTATCCGGGGACAGCTACGAGCAGTACTTC.

The J gene is TRBJ1-6, the V gene TRBV30; D remains unclear. Germline V gene data show CDR1 as GTSNPN and CDR2 as SVGIG (reference sequence). Trimming removed 0 bases at V and 5 bases at J, with 11 bases between. The CDR3 is made up of 15 amino acids. CDR3 region: CAWSVHRRHNSPLHF. As DNA, the CDR3 is TGTGCCTGGAGTGTACATCGGCGGCATAATTCACCCCTCCACTTT. Based on the CDR3 plus reference TRBV30 and TRBJ1-6, the full variable domain is SQTIHQWPATLVQPVGSPLSLECTVEGTSNPNLYWYRQAAGRGLQLLFYSVGIGQISSEVPQNLSASRPQDRQFILSSKKLLLSDSGFYLCAWSVHRRHNSPLHFGNGTRLTVT.

The chain joins TRBV5-4 to TRBJ1-1; TRBD1 is a possible D gene (6 bases). Trimming removed 2 bases at V and 7 bases at J, with 12 bases between. The length of the CDR3 is 13 residues. Germline lookup yields CDR1 SGHNT and CDR2 YYREEE (reference sequence). The CDR3 is CASSLRGGDEAFF. The CDR3 DNA sequence: TGTGCCAGCAGCTTAAGGGGGGGGGATGAAGCTTTCTTT.

The chain links TRBV4-2 to TRBJ2-1; 7 positions agree with TRBD2. Germline lookup yields CDR1 LGHNA and CDR2 YNFKEQ. The CDR3 runs 15 residues. The ends lost 0 bases at V and 6 bases at J; junction bases unmatched: 5. The CDR3 loop reads CASSQDGLDGNEQFF. In DNA form, the CDR3 reads TGTGCCAGCAGCCAAGATGGACTAGACGGCAATGAGCAGTTCTTC.

This clone was seen once. This chain joins TRBV5-4 and TRBJ2-1; 7 bases agree with TRBD2. The CDR3 runs 12 residues. Germline CDR1 is SGHNT and CDR2 is YYREEE (reference sequence). Losses at the gene ends were 4 bases for V and 10 bases for J; bases not matched to a gene: 5. CDR3: CASSPVSGEQFF. The CDR3 bases are TGTGCCAGCAGCCCCGTTAGCGGGGAGCAGTTCTTC.

The J gene is TRBJ2-1, the V gene TRBV5-4; 9 bases are shared with TRBD2. This CDR3 comprises 15 residues. Losses at the gene ends were 4 bases for V and 2 bases for J; bases not matched to a gene: 4. CDR1 and CDR2 from the germline V gene are SGHNT and YYREEE (reference sequence). CDR3 loop: CASSPTSGTYNEQFF. The DNA for the CDR3 is TGTGCCAGCAGCCCGACTAGCGGCACCTACAATGAGCAGTTCTTC.

V gene TRBV7-2 combines with J gene TRBJ1-4; D is possibly TRBD1 (5 bases). The CDR3 spans 14 residues. CDR1 is SGHTA, CDR2 FQGNSA, per germline. Trimming shortened V by 3 bases and J by 4 bases, and 9 bases separated the two germline ends. CDR3 in amino acids: CASSLFQGNEKLFF. The DNA of the CDR3 is TGTGCCAGCAGCTTGTTCCAGGGTAATGAAAAACTGTTTTTT.

The rearrangement joins TRBV7-9 to TRBJ2-7; 9 nucleotides match TRBD1. V was clipped by 4 bases and J by 7 bases; unmatched bases: 5. The CDR3 length is 13 residues. The germline CDR1 and CDR2 sequences are SEHNR and FQNEAQ (reference sequence). The CDR3: CASSSDRGGEQYF. The DNA of the CDR3 is TGTGCCAGCAGCTCGGACAGGGGTGGTGAGCAGTACTTC.

This clone was observed a few times. This rearrangement joins TRBV7-9 to TRBJ1-1; D gene uncertain. From germline, CDR1 is SEHNR and CDR2 FQNEAQ (reference sequence). V lost 3 bases and J lost 6, with 11 bases in between. The CDR3 is made up of 13 amino acids. The CDR3 DNA follows: TGTGCCAGCAGCTTGGGGATTGGGTCTGAAGCTTTCTTT. Translating it yields CASSLGIGSEAFF.

The chain joins TRBV30 to TRBJ2-7; D gene uncertain. With 2 bases removed from V and 2 bases from J, the gap between germline ends came to 13 bases. Germline CDR1 reads GTSNPN; CDR2 reads SVGIG (reference sequence). CDR3 size: 14 residues. The CDR3 protein is CAWSIGLATYEQYF. Written as DNA, the CDR3 is TGTGCCTGGAGTATAGGATTGGCCACCTACGAGCAGTACTTC.

This clone was observed a few times. The chain couples TRBV7-9 to TRBJ1-1; perhaps TRBD1 as D (5 bases). Looked up from germline, CDR1 is SEHNR and CDR2 is FQNEAQ (reference sequence). CDR3 length: 14 residues. V gave up 4 bases and J gave up 4 bases, with 13 bases separating them. The CDR3 loop is CASSSQGFSTEAFF. For the CDR3, the DNA is TGTGCCAGCAGCTCGCAGGGTTTTAGCACTGAAGCTTTCTTT.

The chain recombines TRBV18 with TRBJ1-3; D unresolved. This CDR3 has 14 amino acids. Germline V gene lookup returns CDR1 KGHSH and CDR2 LQKENI. V lost 6 bases, J lost 0 bases, and 9 bases lay in between. The CDR3 coding sequence is TGTGCCAGCTCCATAGGGAGCTCTGGAAACACCATATATTTT. Residues: CASSIGSSGNTIYF.

The chain links TRBV5-4 to TRBJ2-3; D possibly matches TRBD1 or TRBD2 (5 bases each). This CDR3 has 16 residues. Germline CDR1 reads SGHNT; CDR2 reads YYREEE (reference sequence). V was pared by 3 bases and J by 0 bases, with 14 bases between. The CDR3 region is CASSWGLGASTDTQYF. The CDR3 bases are TGTGCCAGCAGCTGGGGTCTCGGGGCTAGCACAGATACGCAGTATTTT.

The chain combines TRBV7-2 with TRBJ1-1; no firm D call. Germline-derived CDR1 and CDR2 are SGHTA and FQGNSA. Trimming pared 3 bases from V and 1 base from J, leaving 9 bases between. The CDR3 runs to 14 residues. CDR3 in amino acids: CASSFDISNTEAFF. In DNA form, the CDR3 reads TGTGCCAGCAGCTTTGACATATCGAACACTGAAGCTTTCTTT.

This clone is a singleton in its sample. This sequence joins TRBV7-9 and TRBJ1-1, with 10 bases matching TRBD1. Trimming cost V 5 bases and J 5 bases; bases outside gene matches: 11. Germline V gene sequence: CDR1 SEHNR, CDR2 FQNEAQ (reference sequence). The CDR3 is made up of 16 amino acids. The CDR3 DNA reads as TGTGCCAGCAGCCTTCGACAGGGGGCGTTTGTGACTGAAGCTTTCTTT. It yields the protein CASSLRQGAFVTEAFF.

V gene TRBV18 combines with J gene TRBJ2-1; D ambiguous. The CDR3 loop spans 15 amino acids. CDR1 and CDR2 from the germline V gene are KGHSH and LQKENI. The germline V and J ends were trimmed by 2 bases and 4 bases, with 12 bases remaining between them. The CDR3: CASSPSLVDYNEQFF. In nucleotides, the CDR3 is TGTGCCAGCTCACCATCTTTGGTAGATTACAATGAGCAGTTCTTC.